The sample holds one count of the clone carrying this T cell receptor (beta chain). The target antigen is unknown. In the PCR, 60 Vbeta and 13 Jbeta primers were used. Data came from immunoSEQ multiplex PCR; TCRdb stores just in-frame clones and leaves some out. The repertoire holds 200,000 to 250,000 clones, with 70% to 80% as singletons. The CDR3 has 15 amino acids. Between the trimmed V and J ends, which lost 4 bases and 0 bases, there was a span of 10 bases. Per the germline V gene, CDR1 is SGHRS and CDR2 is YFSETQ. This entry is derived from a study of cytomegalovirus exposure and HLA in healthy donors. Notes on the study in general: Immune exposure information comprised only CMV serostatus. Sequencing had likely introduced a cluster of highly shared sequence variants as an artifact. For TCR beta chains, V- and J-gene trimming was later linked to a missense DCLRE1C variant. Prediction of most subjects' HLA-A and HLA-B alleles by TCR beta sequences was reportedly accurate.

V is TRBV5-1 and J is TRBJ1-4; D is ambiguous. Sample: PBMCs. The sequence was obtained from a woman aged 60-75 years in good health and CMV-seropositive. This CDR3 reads CASSKTPSTNEKLFF. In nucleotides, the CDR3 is TGCGCCAGCAGCAAGACACCTTCAACTAATGAAAAACTGTTTTTT. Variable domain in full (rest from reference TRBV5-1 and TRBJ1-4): KAGVTQTPRYLIKTRGQQVTLSCSPISGHRSVSWYQQTPGQGLQFLFEYFSETQRNKGNFPGRFSGRQFSNSRSEMNVSTLELGDSALYLCASSKTPSTNEKLFFGSGTQLSVL.